This T cell receptor (beta chain) came from a study of spatial heterogeneity in lung cancer. Overall study results and limits: It was found that expanded intratumoral alpha and beta TCR counts tracked tumor mutation counts.

This clonotype showed up many times. Its specificity is not known. This beta chain is off target for a library built for alpha chains, so its abundance means little. Trimming pared 1 base from V and 1 base from J, leaving 10 bases between. The CDR3 spans 15 residues. Germline values: CDR1 SGHTA, CDR2 FQGNSA. A unique molecular identifier was attached to every TCR cDNA molecule. One entry per CDR3 protein results from TCRdb running MiXCR on the 5' RACE reads. Here the sample spans about 13,000 distinct CDR3 sequences, 4.5% to 5.5% being singletons. This sample's time point: sample taken at primary tumor resection. Samples were donated by 72 untreated early-stage non-small cell lung cancer patients. Whole RNA was taken from tumor, nontumor lung or frozen PBMC; it was then sequenced unsorted.

This sample comprised lung tumor tissue, obtained at surgery. This TCR derives from a male donor with early-stage non-small cell lung cancer. V usage is TRBV7-2 and J usage is TRBJ2-5; D could derive from TRBD1 or TRBD2 (5 bases each). CDR3 sequence: CASSLERGPQETQYF. The CDR3 nucleotides read TGTGCCAGCAGCTTAGAGAGGGGCCCCCAAGAGACCCAGTACTTC.